Listed below are T cell receptor beta chains from one sample, sequenced in a study of blood T cell repertoires in COVID-19. Repertoires were generated with immunoSEQ multiplex PCR, while TCRdb's copy carries only in-frame clones and drops some. The top ten clones hold roughly 7.7% of a sample with 130,000 to 150,000 clones, 75% to 85% of them seen once. Sequencing input: peripheral blood. These receptors all come from a human donor with acute or convalescent COVID-19. The donor label of this sample is uncertain. Each CDR3 is given with its conserved first and last residue. The order of the fields is clone size, D gene, J gene, V gene, CDR3 DNA, CDR3 protein. A D gene is named only where the DNA matches it firmly. Part of the rows lack a size; the others show once, few, many or a class for expanded clones.

>.|TRBD1|TRBJ1-2|TRBV19
TGTGCCACCTCGGGACAGGGGGTTTCCTTCGGCACCTTC
CATSGQGVSFGTF
>.|TRBD2|TRBJ2-2|TRBV9
TGTGCCAGCAGCGGGGGACTAGCGAGTACCGGGGAGCTGTTTTTT
CASSGGLASTGELFF
>once|.|TRBJ2-3|TRBV27
TGTGCCAGCAGTTTTCGGGGTACGCAGTATTTT
CASSFRGTQYF
>few|TRBD2|TRBJ2-2|TRBV7-2
TGTGCCAGCAGCCTGACTAGCGGTTACACCGGGGAGCTGTTTTTT
CASSLTSGYTGELFF
>.|.|TRBJ2-7|TRBV3-1/TRBV3-2
TGTGCCAGCAGCCTGGGAGCTATTTACGAGCAGTACTTC
CASSLGAIYEQYF
>.|TRBD1|TRBJ2-3|TRBV7-9
TGTGCCAGCAGCGAGGACAGGGGGTACACAGATACGCAGTATTTT
CASSEDRGYTDTQYF
>.|TRBD1|TRBJ2-6|TRBV7-9
TGTGCCATTCTAGCAGGGGGAGTCGCTGGGGCCAACGTCCTGACTTTC
CAILAGGVAGANVLTF
>.|TRBD2|TRBJ2-5|TRBV19
TGTGCCAGTAGCGACTCCCGTAGCGGGGGGCCCGGTAGGGAGACCCAGTACTTC
CASSDSRSGGPGRETQYF
>.|TRBD1|TRBJ1-6|TRBV11-2
TGTGCCAGCAGCCTCGATGGGACAGGGAATTCACCCCTCCACTTT
CASSLDGTGNSPLHF
>.|.|TRBJ1-5|TRBV24-1
TGTGCCACCGGGGGAGGGTCCAATCAGCCCCAGCATTTT
CATGGGSNQPQHF
>once|.|TRBJ1-4|TRBV6-1
TGTGCCAGCAGCGAAACCAACAGGGCCAGTGGTGAAAAACTGTTTTTT
CASSETNRASGEKLFF
>many|.|TRBJ1-1|TRBV7-9
TGTGCCAGCAGGAAACCAGAGGACACTGAAGCTTTCTTT
CASRKPEDTEAFF
>.|TRBD1|TRBJ1-2|TRBV6-5
TGTGCCAGCAGTCAGGACAGGGGCCCCTATGGCTACACCTTC
CASSQDRGPYGYTF
>.|.|TRBJ1-2|TRBV15
TGTGCCACCAGCACAGGCTCGAACTATGGCTACACCTTC
CATSTGSNYGYTF
>.|TRBD1|TRBJ1-5|TRBV4-2
TGTGCCAGCAGCCCCGACAGGGGCAATCAGCCCCAGCATTTT
CASSPDRGNQPQHF
>.|.|TRBJ1-6|TRBV27
TGTGCCAGCAGTTACCTTCCGGGAACCCTCCACTTT
CASSYLPGTLHF
>.|TRBD1|TRBJ1-3|TRBV3-1/TRBV3-2
TGTGCCAGCAGCCACGGACAGGGGACCATATATTTT
CASSHGQGTIYF
>many|.|TRBJ1-1|TRBV4-2
TGTGCCAGCAGCCCCGAGGCGAACACTGAAGCTTTCTTT
CASSPEANTEAFF
>.|TRBD2|TRBJ2-4|TRBV15
TGTGCCACCAGCGTAGGGACTAGCGGGGCGGTAGCCAAAAACATTCAGTACTTC
CATSVGTSGAVAKNIQYF
>.|TRBD1|TRBJ1-6|TRBV30
TGTGCCTGGAGTCCAGGGGGGAATTCACCCCTCCACTTT
CAWSPGGNSPLHF
>.|TRBD1|TRBJ2-7|TRBV11-2
TGTGCCAGCAGCCCCAACCACCGGACAGGGTTCTCCTACGAGCAGTACTTC
CASSPNHRTGFSYEQYF
>.|.|TRBJ1-2|TRBV7-9
TGTGCCAGCAGCTTAGGAGGAGCTCTCTATGGCTACACCTTC
CASSLGGALYGYTF
>.|TRBD1|TRBJ2-2|TRBV10-2
TGCGCCAGCAGCCCGGGACAGACGAACACCGGGGAGCTGTTTTTT
CASSPGQTNTGELFF
>.|TRBD2|TRBJ2-3|TRBV3-1/TRBV3-2
TGTGCCAGCAGGCATACTAGCGGGGGAAGAGATACGCAGTATTTT
CASRHTSGGRDTQYF
>once|.|TRBJ2-3|TRBV9
TGTGCCAGCAGCGTAGATGGGCTGCCTAGCACAGATACGCAGTATTTT
CASSVDGLPSTDTQYF
>.|TRBD1|TRBJ1-1|TRBV2
TGTGCCAGCAGGCCCCGGACAGGGGGGAACACTGAAGCTTTCTTT
CASRPRTGGNTEAFF
>.|.|TRBJ1-1|TRBV6-5
TGTGCCAGCAGTCAGGGCCTGAACACTGAAGCTTTCTTT
CASSQGLNTEAFF
>once|.|TRBJ1-3|TRBV25-1
TGTGCCAGCAGCCACTTTGGCTCTGGAAACACCATATATTTT
CASSHFGSGNTIYF
>.|TRBD1|TRBJ1-1|TRBV4-2
TGTGCCAGCAGCCAAGGGGACAGTAGGACTGAAGCTTTCTTT
CASSQGDSRTEAFF
>.|.|TRBJ2-3|TRBV24-1
TGTGCCACCAGTGATTCGGGTGATACGCAGTATTTT
CATSDSGDTQYF
>once|.|TRBJ1-2|TRBV2
TGTGCCAGCACCACAATCTCTGGCTACACCTTC
CASTTISGYTF
>.|.|TRBJ1-2|TRBV5-1
TGCGCCAGCAGCTTGTACCAGGAAGGCTACACCTTC
CASSLYQEGYTF
>.|.|TRBJ1-1|TRBV15
TGTGCCACCAGCAGTGGACGGGGCACTGAAGCTTTCTTT
CATSSGRGTEAFF
>.|TRBD1|TRBJ1-2|TRBV24-1
TGTGCCACCAGTGATGGGACAGGGGGCCGGGGCTATGGCTACACCTTC
CATSDGTGGRGYGYTF
>.|.|TRBJ2-5|TRBV5-1
TGCGCCAGCAGCTTGGTTGGGAAGGGGGAGACCCAGTACTTC
CASSLVGKGETQYF
>.|.|TRBJ1-2|TRBV19
TGTGCCACCCTAGAGGTTGGCTACACCTTC
CATLEVGYTF
>.|TRBD1|TRBJ2-2|TRBV6-5
TGTGCCAGTACCGACAGGGTCAACGTCCCCGGGGAGCTGTTTTTT
CASTDRVNVPGELFF